What follows are 29 T cell receptor beta chains derived from one specimen sequenced in a study of early T cells in non-severe SARS-CoV-2 infection. TCRdb called the 5' RACE reads again in MiXCR, with one record for every CDR3 protein. Among under 85,000 distinct CDR3 sequences listed, about 13% were seen once. Input material: whole blood. These receptors all stem from an adult who was a healthcare worker with PCR-confirmed SARS-CoV-2 infection or an uninfected control (not recorded which).

The genes are TRBV7-9 and TRBJ2-5; D is tentatively TRBD1 or TRBD2 (5 bases each). The germline gives CDR1 SEHNR, CDR2 FQNEAQ (reference sequence). The CDR3 loop spans 11 amino acids. V shed 4 bases and J shed 7 bases, with 7 bases lying between them. CDR3 DNA: TGTGCCAGCAGCTATGGGGGGACCCAGTACTTC. Protein: CASSYGGTQYF.

V usage is TRBV20-1 and J usage is TRBJ2-5, with unresolved D. Germline values: CDR1 DFQATT, CDR2 SNEGSKA (reference sequence). Trimming stripped 4 bases from V and 7 bases from J, with 10 bases between. The CDR3 runs 11 residues. The CDR3 bases are TGCAGTGCTAAGGACCCTCGGACCCAGTACTTC. This sequence encodes CSAKDPRTQYF.

There are many counts of this clonotype. The chain is built from TRBV20-1 and TRBJ1-1; D is unresolved. Germline CDR1 DFQATT, CDR2 SNEGSKA (reference sequence). V lost 6 bases to trimming and J lost 2 bases, with 16 bases between them. The CDR3 is made up of 14 amino acids. The DNA of the CDR3 is TGCAGTGCAAAATCCGGGAACCTAAACACTGAAGCTTTCTTT. The encoded protein is CSAKSGNLNTEAFF.

Ten or more counts support this clonotype. The chain links TRBV12-3 or TRBV12-4 to TRBJ1-3; TRBD1 agrees at 7 bases. The V segment lost 2 bases and the J segment 4 bases; nucleotides outside the gene matches: 8. CDR3 length: 16 amino acids. DNA for the CDR3: TGTGCCAGCAGTTTACCGGGACAGTGGTCCGGAAACACCATATATTTT. This encodes CASSLPGQWSGNTIYF.

This clonotype was recorded a few times. The rearrangement uses TRBV7-3 and TRBJ2-5; D is perhaps TRBD1 (6 bases). This CDR3 has 13 residues. CDR1 is SGHTA and CDR2 is FQGTGA in the germline V gene. V was pared by 4 bases and J by 2 bases, with 8 bases between. CDR3 protein: CASSYQGQETQYF. CDR3 nucleotide sequence: TGTGCCAGCAGCTATCAGGGGCAAGAGACCCAGTACTTC. Variable domain in full (rest from reference TRBV7-3 and TRBJ2-5): GAGVSQTPSNKVTEKGKYVELRCDPISGHTALYWYRQSLGQGPEFLIYFQGTGAADDSGLPNDRFFAVRPEGSVSTLKIQRTERGDSAVYLCASSYQGQETQYFGPGTRLLVL.

The chain uses TRBV20-1 and TRBJ2-3, with 7 bases matching TRBD1. This CDR3 spans 15 amino acids. The V gene's germline CDR1 is DFQATT and CDR2 SNEGSKA (reference sequence). Trimming at V came to 1 base and at J to 3 bases, leaving 7 bases not matched to a gene. CDR3 in amino acids: CSARGPGGGTDTQYF. CDR3 in DNA: TGCAGTGCTAGAGGTCCAGGGGGTGGGACAGATACGCAGTATTTT.

This clonotype appeared many times. This chain joins TRBV6-1 and TRBJ1-1; TRBD1 matches at 7 bases. J was trimmed by 1 base and V by 6 bases; bases with no gene match: 14. CDR3 length: 17 amino acids. Germline V CDR1 and CDR2: MNHNS, SASEGT. The CDR3 bases are TGTGCCAGCAGCCCAGGGGGAAGAACACTCCGGAACACTGAAGCTTTCTTT. Its protein product is CASSPGGRTLRNTEAFF.

V is TRBV15 and J is TRBJ2-5; D may be TRBD1 (5 bases). The CDR3 contains 13 residues. Germline V CDR1 and CDR2: LNHNV, YYDKDF (reference sequence). V was shortened by 0 bases and J by 5 bases, with 7 bases between the two germline ends. The chain's CDR3 is CATSRDRVETQYF. In nucleotides, the CDR3 is TGTGCCACCAGCAGAGACAGGGTTGAGACCCAGTACTTC.

By sample fraction, this clonotype is medium-sized. The chain couples TRBV20-1 to TRBJ2-1, with TRBD2 matching over 8 bases. V was pared by 3 bases and J by 0 bases, with 10 bases of the junction left unmatched. The CDR3 runs to 17 residues. Germline assignment: CDR1 DFQATT and CDR2 SNEGSKA (reference sequence). The CDR3 protein is CSARASGSSNSYNEQFF. DNA of the CDR3: TGCAGTGCTAGGGCTAGCGGGTCCTCAAACTCCTACAATGAGCAGTTCTTC.

This clonotype was seen ten or more times. The rearrangement joins TRBV4-1 to TRBJ1-1, with a tentative D call TRBD1 (6 bases). V lost 0 bases and J lost 7, with 12 bases in between. CDR1 is MGHRA and CDR2 is YSYEKL in the germline V gene. The CDR3 spans 14 residues. The chain's CDR3 is CASSQDIGTFEAFF. In DNA form, the CDR3 reads TGCGCCAGCAGCCAAGATATCGGGACATTTGAAGCTTTCTTT.

This clonotype was found a few times. The V and J genes are TRBV11-2 and TRBJ2-3, with TRBD2 matching over 13 bases. The CDR3 extends over 13 amino acids. V gave up 8 bases and J gave up 15 bases; unmatched junction bases: 11. Germline V gives CDR1 SGHAT, CDR2 FQNNGV. CDR3 residues: CASLRTSGGGTYF. The CDR3 bases are TGTGCCAGCCTCAGGACTAGCGGGGGCGGGACTTATTTT.

The chain has TRBV10-1 and TRBJ2-3; the D call may be TRBD1 or TRBD2 (6 bases each). Germline-derived CDR1 and CDR2 are WNHNN and SYGVQD (reference sequence). There are 14 residues in the CDR3. Trimming stripped 4 bases from V and 4 bases from J, with 12 bases between. The CDR3 protein is CASSVGGQADTQYF. The CDR3 nucleotides are TGCGCCAGCAGTGTGGGGGGCCAGGCAGATACGCAGTATTTT.

The table lists this clonotype with a few counts. This rearrangement joins TRBV27 to TRBJ2-5; D not resolved. Per the germline V gene, CDR1 is MNHEY and CDR2 is SMNVEV (reference sequence). Between the trimmed V and J ends, which lost 0 bases and 4 bases, there was a span of 9 bases. This CDR3 has 14 amino acids. The CDR3 bases are TGTGCCAGCAGTTTATCCGGCGGCACAGAGACCCAGTACTTC. This gives the protein CASSLSGGTETQYF.

This clonotype was detected ten times or more. V and J are TRBV2 and TRBJ2-1, with D tentatively TRBD2 (7 bases). Trimming left V 8 bases short and J 6 bases short, with 17 bases between. The CDR3 consists of 14 residues. Germline V gene sequence: CDR1 SNHLY, CDR2 FYNNEI. CDR3 region: CASRAGGPANEQFF. The CDR3 DNA follows: TGTGCCAGCCGAGCCGGGGGGCCGGCCAATGAGCAGTTCTTC.

This clonotype was found a few times. This chain joins TRBV10-3 and TRBJ1-1; tentatively, D is TRBD1 (5 bases). CDR3 length: 14 residues. CDR1 ENHRY and CDR2 SYGVKD come from the germline V gene. Trimming shortened V by 11 bases and J by 0 bases, and 16 bases separated the two germline ends. DNA for the CDR3: TGTGCCGTATCAACGGGGGGGTTGAACACTGAAGCTTTCTTT. Its translation is CAVSTGGLNTEAFF.

As to this clonotype: This may stem from a read error, because a much larger clone lies one nucleotide away. Likely a read error: the CDR3 ends without its conserved phenylalanine or tryptophan. V and J are TRBV7-9 and TRBJ1-6, with TRBD1 matching 8 bases. Germline CDR1 and CDR2: SEHNR and FQNEAQ (reference sequence). This CDR3 spans 15 amino acids. J lost 8 bases, V lost 5 bases, and 8 bases had no gene match. The CDR3 sequence: CASSVGQGVDSPLHI. The CDR3 DNA reads TGTGCCAGCAGCGTTGGACAGGGTGTCGATTCACCCCTCCACATT.

This clonotype was counted between two and nine times. The CDR3 loop is CASSLMGGSTDTQYF. As DNA, the CDR3 is TGTGCCAGCAGCTTAATGGGAGGGAGCACAGATACGCAGTATTTT. The rearrangement joins TRBV7-2 to TRBJ2-3; the match to TRBD2 covers 7 bases. Germline loops: CDR1 SGHTA, CDR2 FQGNSA. V shed 2 bases and J 0 bases; nucleotides not matched to a gene: 2. CDR3 length: 15 residues.

This chain joins TRBV10-3 and TRBJ2-3; unclear D gene. The ends were cut back, 10 bases at V and 1 base at J, with 21 bases in the middle. There are 16 residues in the CDR3. Germline V lookup: CDR1 ENHRY, CDR2 SYGVKD. The CDR3 spells CATNPVLSVGTDTQYF. CDR3 coding DNA: TGTGCCACAAACCCAGTCCTAAGCGTGGGCACAGATACGCAGTATTTT.

V is TRBV21-1 and J is TRBJ1-3; TRBD1 is the table's D call and was not checked against the DNA. TRBV21-1 is listed as a pseudogene. CDR3 length equals 15 residues. This chain's CDR3 is CASSQPHRERDTIYF. DNA of the CDR3: TGTGCCAGCAGCCAACCGCACAGGGAAAGAGACACCATATATTTT.

The gene calls are TRBV24-1 and TRBJ1-5, with D possibly being TRBD1 (5 bases). Trimming stripped 3 bases from V and 8 bases from J, with 13 bases between. Germline CDR1 reads KGHDR; CDR2 reads SFDVKD. The CDR3 has 14 amino acids. The CDR3 region has the DNA TGTGCCACCAGTGATGGCGGGGGATGGGAGCCCCAGCATTTT. This sequence encodes CATSDGGGWEPQHF.

This clonotype was seen more than once but under ten times. CDR3 amino acids: CASSQSTGGWNYGYTF. The CDR3 DNA reads as TGCGCCAGCAGCCAATCAACAGGGGGCTGGAACTATGGCTACACCTTC. The chain carries TRBV4-1 and TRBJ1-2, with 9 positions matching TRBD1. Germline V CDR1 and CDR2: MGHRA, YSYEKL. Trimming took 2 bases from V and 2 from J; bases not matched to a gene: 6. The CDR3 is 16 amino acids.

This clonotype has just one count. This sequence joins TRBV30 and TRBJ2-7; D is unclear. V dropped 2 bases and J dropped 2 bases, with 7 bases sitting between them. Germline-derived CDR1 and CDR2 are GTSNPN and SVGIG (reference sequence). The CDR3 has 12 residues. DNA for the CDR3: TGTGCCTGGAGTCGTAGGCCCTACGAGCAGTACTTC. Its protein is CAWSRRPYEQYF.

At least ten counts were recorded for this clonotype. This chain uses TRBV3-1 with TRBJ2-7; TRBD1 is a possible D gene (5 bases). The germline V gene encodes CDR1 LGHDT and CDR2 YNNKEL (reference sequence). The CDR3 is 16 amino acids. The V gene lost 0 bases and the J gene lost 0 bases, with 12 bases spanning the gap. CDR3 nucleotides: TGTGCCAGCAGCCAAGAGGGGCCCGGGCGCTCCTACGAGCAGTACTTC. Its translation: CASSQEGPGRSYEQYF.

This clonotype was observed at least ten times. The chain couples TRBV9 to TRBJ1-5; D is perhaps TRBD1 (5 bases). The length of the CDR3 is 15 residues. CDR1 and CDR2 from the germline V gene are SGDLS and YYNGEE. The germline V and J ends were trimmed by 3 bases and 6 bases, with 16 bases remaining between them. The CDR3 DNA reads as TGTGCCAGCAGCGCTTCAGGGCCAGACAGTCAGCCCCAGCATTTT. Translation gives CASSASGPDSQPQHF.

This chain connects TRBV5-6 to TRBJ2-7; 9 bases fit TRBD1. The CDR3 extends over 14 amino acids. Germline CDR1 is SGHDT and CDR2 is YYEEEE. The trim removed 3 bases at V and 5 bases at J, leaving 6 bases unmatched. CDR3 sequence reads: CASSSRDRDNEQYF. The CDR3 coding sequence is TGTGCCAGCAGCTCGCGGGACAGGGACAACGAGCAGTACTTC.

The CDR3 loop reads CASSQNPGGHSPLHF. CDR3 DNA sequence: TGTGCCAGCAGCCAGAACCCAGGAGGCCATTCACCCCTCCACTTT. V gene TRBV11-2 combines with J gene TRBJ1-6; D remains ambiguous. In germline, CDR1 is SGHAT, CDR2 FQNNGV. The CDR3 loop spans 15 amino acids. V lost 5 bases and J 8 bases, leaving 16 bases between the germline ends. Supplemented by reference TRBV11-2 and TRBJ1-6, the full variable domain reads EAGVAQSPRYKIIEKRQSVAFWCNPISGHATLYWYQQILGQGPKLLIQFQNNGVVDDSQLPKDRFSAERLKGVDSTLKIQPAKLEDSAVYLCASSQNPGGHSPLHFGNGTRLTVT.

This clonotype appeared many times. The gene calls are TRBV29-1 and TRBJ2-3; 10 bases map to TRBD2. The CDR3 spans 15 residues. V dropped 6 bases and J dropped 4; count of bases not matched to a gene: 10. CDR1 SQVTM and CDR2 ANQGSEA come from the germline V gene. CDR3 nucleotides: TGCAGCGTGGACAACCTAGCGGGAGTTTCAGATACGCAGTATTTT. Translating it yields CSVDNLAGVSDTQYF.

The CDR3: CASSQTGRNQPQHF. The CDR3 DNA is TGTGCCAGCAGCCAAACAGGACGCAATCAGCCCCAGCATTTT. The chain employs TRBV3-1 and TRBJ1-5; maybe TRBD1 (5 bases). The germline gives CDR1 LGHDT, CDR2 YNNKEL (reference sequence). V was trimmed by 2 bases and J by 2 bases, leaving 7 bases between them. CDR3 size: 14 residues.

This clonotype appeared a few times. This chain uses TRBV28 with TRBJ2-1, with 7 positions matching TRBD2. V gave up 7 bases and J gave up 4 bases; unmatched junction bases: 7. This CDR3 region has 14 residues. The germline CDR1 and CDR2 sequences are MDHEN and SYDVKM. This CDR3 is CASTAPGGYNEQFF. CDR3 nucleotides: TGTGCCAGCACTGCCCCGGGAGGATACAATGAGCAGTTCTTC.